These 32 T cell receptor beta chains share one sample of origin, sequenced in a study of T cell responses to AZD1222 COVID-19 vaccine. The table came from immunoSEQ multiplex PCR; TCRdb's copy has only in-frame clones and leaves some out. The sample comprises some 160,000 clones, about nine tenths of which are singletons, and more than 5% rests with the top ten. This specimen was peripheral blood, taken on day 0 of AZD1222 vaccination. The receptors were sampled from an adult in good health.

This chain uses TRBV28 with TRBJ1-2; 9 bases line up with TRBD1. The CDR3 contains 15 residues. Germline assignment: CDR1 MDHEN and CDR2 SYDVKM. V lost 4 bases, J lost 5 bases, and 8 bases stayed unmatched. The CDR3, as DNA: TGTGCCAGCAGTTCTCAGGGACAGGGCGGTTATGGCTACACCTTC. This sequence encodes CASSSQGQGGYGYTF.

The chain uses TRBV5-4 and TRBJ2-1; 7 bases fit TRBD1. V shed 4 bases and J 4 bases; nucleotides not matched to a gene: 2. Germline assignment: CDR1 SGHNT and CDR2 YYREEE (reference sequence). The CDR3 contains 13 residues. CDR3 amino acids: CASSLQGYNEQFF. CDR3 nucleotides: TGTGCCAGCAGCCTACAGGGGTACAATGAGCAGTTCTTC.

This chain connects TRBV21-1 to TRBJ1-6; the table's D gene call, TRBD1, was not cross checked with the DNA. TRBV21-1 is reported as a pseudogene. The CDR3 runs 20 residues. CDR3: CASSSLRGATPPNGSSPLHF. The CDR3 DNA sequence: TGTGCCAGCAGCAGCCTAAGGGGCGCCACCCCGCCAAACGGCAGTTCACCCCTCCACTTT.

The chain's CDR3 is CASSLPGGARDSQHF. CDR3 in DNA: TGTGCCAGCAGCTTACCCGGGGGCGCCAGAGACTCCCAGCATTTT. The V and J genes are TRBV7-2 and TRBJ1-5, with D maybe TRBD1 (6 bases). The CDR3 extends over 15 amino acids. The germline CDR1 and CDR2 sequences are SGHTA and FQGNSA. V was clipped by 2 bases and J by 11 bases, with 19 bases between them. Filled out from reference TRBV7-2 and TRBJ1-5, the complete variable domain reads GAGVSQSPSNKVTEKGKDVELRCDPISGHTALYWYRQSLGQGLEFLIYFQGNSAPDKSGLPSDRFSAERTGGSVSTLTIQRTQQEDSAVYLCASSLPGGARDSQHFGDGTRLSIL.

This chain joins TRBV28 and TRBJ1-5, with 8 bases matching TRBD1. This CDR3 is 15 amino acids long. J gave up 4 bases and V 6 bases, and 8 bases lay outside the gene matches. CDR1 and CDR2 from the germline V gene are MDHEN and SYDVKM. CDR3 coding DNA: TGTGCCAGCAGGTCCCAACAGGGGGGAAATCAGCCCCAGCATTTT. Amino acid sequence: CASRSQQGGNQPQHF.

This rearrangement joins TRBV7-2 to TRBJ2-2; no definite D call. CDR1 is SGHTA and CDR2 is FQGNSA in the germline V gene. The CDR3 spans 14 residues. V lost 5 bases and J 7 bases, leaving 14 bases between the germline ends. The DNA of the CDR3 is TGTGCCAGCAGCCCACCGAGACGGAGCGGGGAGCTGTTTTTT. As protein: CASSPPRRSGELFF.

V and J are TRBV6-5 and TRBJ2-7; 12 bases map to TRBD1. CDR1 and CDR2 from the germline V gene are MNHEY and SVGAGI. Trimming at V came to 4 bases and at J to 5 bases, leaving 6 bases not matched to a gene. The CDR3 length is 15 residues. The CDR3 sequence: CASSWGTGGYDEQYF. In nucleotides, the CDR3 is TGTGCCAGCAGTTGGGGGACAGGGGGCTATGACGAGCAGTACTTC.

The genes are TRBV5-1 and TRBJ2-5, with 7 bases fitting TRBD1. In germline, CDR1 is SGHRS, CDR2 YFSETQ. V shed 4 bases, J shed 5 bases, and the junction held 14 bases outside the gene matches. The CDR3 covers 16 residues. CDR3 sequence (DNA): TGCGCCAGCAGCCCCACGCCCGTAGCGACAGGGGAGACCCAGTACTTC. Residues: CASSPTPVATGETQYF.

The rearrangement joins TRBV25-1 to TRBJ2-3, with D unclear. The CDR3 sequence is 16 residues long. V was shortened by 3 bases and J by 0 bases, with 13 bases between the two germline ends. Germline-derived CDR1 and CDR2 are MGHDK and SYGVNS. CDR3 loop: CASSDSGAFSTDTQYF. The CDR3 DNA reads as TGTGCCAGCAGTGATTCGGGTGCCTTTAGCACAGATACGCAGTATTTT.

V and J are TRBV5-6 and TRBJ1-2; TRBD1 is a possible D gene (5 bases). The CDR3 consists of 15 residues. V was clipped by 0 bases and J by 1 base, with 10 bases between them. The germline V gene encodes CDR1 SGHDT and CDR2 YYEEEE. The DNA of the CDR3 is TGTGCCAGCAGCTTGGAGGACACTAGTAACTATGGCTACACCTTC. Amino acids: CASSLEDTSNYGYTF.

The CDR3 loop is CASSPRTGNTEAFF. CDR3 DNA sequence: TGTGCCAGCAGCCCCCGGACAGGGAACACTGAAGCTTTCTTT. This chain links TRBV11-2 with TRBJ1-1; TRBD1 agrees at 7 bases. CDR1 is SGHAT and CDR2 is FQNNGV in the germline V gene. The CDR3 has 14 residues. V trimming: 5 bases; J trimming: 1 base; junction bases outside the gene matches: 4.

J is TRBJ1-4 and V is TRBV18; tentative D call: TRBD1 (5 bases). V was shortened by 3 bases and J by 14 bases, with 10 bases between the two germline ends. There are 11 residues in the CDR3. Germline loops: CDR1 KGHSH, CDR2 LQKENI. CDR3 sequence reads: CASSPTDILFF. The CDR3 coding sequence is TGTGCCAGCTCACCGACAGATATTCTGTTTTTT.

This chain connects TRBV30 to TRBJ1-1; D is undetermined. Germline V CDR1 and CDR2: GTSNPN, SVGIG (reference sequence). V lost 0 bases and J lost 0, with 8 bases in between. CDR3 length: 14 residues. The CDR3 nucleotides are TGTGCCTGGAGTGTTACGCGGATGAACACTGAAGCTTTCTTT. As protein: CAWSVTRMNTEAFF.

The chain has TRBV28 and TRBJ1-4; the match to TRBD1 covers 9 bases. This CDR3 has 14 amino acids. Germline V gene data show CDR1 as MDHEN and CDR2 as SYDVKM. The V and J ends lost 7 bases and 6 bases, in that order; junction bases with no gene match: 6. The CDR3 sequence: CASITGTGYEKLFF. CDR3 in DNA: TGTGCCAGCATCACCGGGACAGGGTATGAAAAACTGTTTTTT.

The DNA for the CDR3 is TGTGCCAGCAGCGAGGACAGGGCACGGCAGCCCCAGCATTTT. Its translation: CASSEDRARQPQHF. The chain links TRBV2 to TRBJ1-5; 8 bases align to TRBD1. V lost 6 bases and J lost 7; bases outside the gene matches: 8. This CDR3 contains 14 residues. CDR1 is SNHLY, CDR2 FYNNEI, per germline.

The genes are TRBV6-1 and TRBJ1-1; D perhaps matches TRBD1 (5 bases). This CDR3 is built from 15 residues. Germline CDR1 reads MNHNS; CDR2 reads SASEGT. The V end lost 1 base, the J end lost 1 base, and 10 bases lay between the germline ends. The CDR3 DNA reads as TGTGCCAGCAGTGAAGGGGGACTCTGGAACACTGAAGCTTTCTTT. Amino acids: CASSEGGLWNTEAFF.

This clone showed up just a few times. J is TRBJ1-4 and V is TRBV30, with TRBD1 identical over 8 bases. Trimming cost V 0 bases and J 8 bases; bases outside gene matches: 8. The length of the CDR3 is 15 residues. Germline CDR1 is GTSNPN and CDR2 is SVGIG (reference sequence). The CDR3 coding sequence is TGTGCCTGGAGTGTACGTGGACAGGGTCGAGAAAAACTGTTTTTT. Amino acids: CAWSVRGQGREKLFF.

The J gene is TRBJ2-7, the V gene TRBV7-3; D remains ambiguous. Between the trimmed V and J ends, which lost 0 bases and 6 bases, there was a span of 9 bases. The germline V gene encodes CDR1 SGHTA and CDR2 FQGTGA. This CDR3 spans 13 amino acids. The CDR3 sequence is CASSLTGSPEQYF. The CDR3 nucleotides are TGTGCCAGCAGCTTAACAGGGTCTCCCGAGCAGTACTTC.

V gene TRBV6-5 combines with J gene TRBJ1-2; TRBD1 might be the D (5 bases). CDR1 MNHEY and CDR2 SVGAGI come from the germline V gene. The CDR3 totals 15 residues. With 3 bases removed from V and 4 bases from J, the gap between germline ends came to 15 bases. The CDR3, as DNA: TGTGCCAGCAGTTATAGAGGGGATATCGGCTATGGCTACACCTTC. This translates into CASSYRGDIGYGYTF.

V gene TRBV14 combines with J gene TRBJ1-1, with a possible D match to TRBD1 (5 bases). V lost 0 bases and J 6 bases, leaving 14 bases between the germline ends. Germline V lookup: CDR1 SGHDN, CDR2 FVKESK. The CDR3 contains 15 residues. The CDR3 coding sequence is TGTGCCAGCAGCCAAGAGCGAATTCGGGGCTCTGAAGCTTTCTTT. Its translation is CASSQERIRGSEAFF.

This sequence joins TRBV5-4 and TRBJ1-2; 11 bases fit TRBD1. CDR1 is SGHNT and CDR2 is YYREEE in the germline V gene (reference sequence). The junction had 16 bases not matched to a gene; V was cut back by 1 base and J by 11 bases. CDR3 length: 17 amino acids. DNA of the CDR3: TGTGCCAGCAGCTTGCCGGCCCCCGGGACAGGGGGTCGAGTATACACCTTC. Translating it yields CASSLPAPGTGGRVYTF.

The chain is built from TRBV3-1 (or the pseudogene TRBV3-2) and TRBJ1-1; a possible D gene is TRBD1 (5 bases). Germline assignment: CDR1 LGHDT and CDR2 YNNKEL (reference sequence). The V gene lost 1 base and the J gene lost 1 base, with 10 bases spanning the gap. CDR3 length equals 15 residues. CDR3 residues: CASSQGAGTNTEAFF. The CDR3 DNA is TGTGCCAGCAGCCAAGGTGCAGGGACGAACACTGAAGCTTTCTTT.

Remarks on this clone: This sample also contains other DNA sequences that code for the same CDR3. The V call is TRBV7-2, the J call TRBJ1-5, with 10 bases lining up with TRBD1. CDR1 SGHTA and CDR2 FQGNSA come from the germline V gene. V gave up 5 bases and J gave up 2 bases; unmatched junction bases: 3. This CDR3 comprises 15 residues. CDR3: CASSPGTGGNQPQHF. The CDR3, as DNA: TGTGCCAGCAGCCCTGGGACAGGGGGCAATCAGCCCCAGCATTTT.

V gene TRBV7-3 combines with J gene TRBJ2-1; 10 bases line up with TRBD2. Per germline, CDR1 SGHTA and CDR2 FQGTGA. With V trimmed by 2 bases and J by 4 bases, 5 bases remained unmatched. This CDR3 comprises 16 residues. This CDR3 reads CASSLVAGGPYNEQFF. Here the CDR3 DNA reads TGTGCCAGCAGCTTAGTAGCGGGGGGTCCTTACAATGAGCAGTTCTTC.

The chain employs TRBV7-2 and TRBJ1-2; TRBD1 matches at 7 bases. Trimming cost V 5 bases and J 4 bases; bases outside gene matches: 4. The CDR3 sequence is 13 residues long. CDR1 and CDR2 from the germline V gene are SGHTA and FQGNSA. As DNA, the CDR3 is TGTGCCAGCAGCCCTGACAGGGTCTATGGCTACACCTTC. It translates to CASSPDRVYGYTF.

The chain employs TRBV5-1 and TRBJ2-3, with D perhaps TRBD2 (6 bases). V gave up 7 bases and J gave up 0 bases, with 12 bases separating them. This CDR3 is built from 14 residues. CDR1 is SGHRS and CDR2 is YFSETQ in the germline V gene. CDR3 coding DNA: TGCGCCAGCTACTCGGGGACTAGCACAGATACGCAGTATTTT. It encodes CASYSGTSTDTQYF.

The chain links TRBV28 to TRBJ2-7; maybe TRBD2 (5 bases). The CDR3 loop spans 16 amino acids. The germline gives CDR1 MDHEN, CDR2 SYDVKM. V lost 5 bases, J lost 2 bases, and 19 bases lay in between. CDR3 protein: CASSLTVAGSTYEQYF. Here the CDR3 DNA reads TGTGCCAGCAGTCTCACGGTTGCGGGTTCTACCTACGAGCAGTACTTC. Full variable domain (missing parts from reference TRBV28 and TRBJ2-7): DVKVTQSSRYLVKRTGEKVFLECVQDMDHENMFWYRQDPGLGLRLIYFSYDVKMKEKGDIPEGYSVSREKKERFSLILESASTNQTSMYLCASSLTVAGSTYEQYFGPGTRLTVT.

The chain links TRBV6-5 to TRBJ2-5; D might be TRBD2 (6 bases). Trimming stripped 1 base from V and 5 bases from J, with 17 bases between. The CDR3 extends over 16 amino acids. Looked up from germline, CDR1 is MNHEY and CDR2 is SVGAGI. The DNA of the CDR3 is TGTGCCAGCAGTTACTTTCCGACTAGAATGGCGGAGACCCAGTACTTC. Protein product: CASSYFPTRMAETQYF.

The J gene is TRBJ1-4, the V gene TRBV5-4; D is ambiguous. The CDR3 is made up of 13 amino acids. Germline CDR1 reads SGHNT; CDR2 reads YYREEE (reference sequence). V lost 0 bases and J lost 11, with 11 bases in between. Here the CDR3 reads CASSLDVDGKLFF. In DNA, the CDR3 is TGTGCCAGCAGCTTGGACGTAGATGGGAAACTGTTTTTT.

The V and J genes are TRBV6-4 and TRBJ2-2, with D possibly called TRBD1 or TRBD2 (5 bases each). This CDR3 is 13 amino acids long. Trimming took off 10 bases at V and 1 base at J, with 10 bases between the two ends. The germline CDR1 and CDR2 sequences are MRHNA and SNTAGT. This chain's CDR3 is CATRDVNTGELFF. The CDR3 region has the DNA TGTGCCACCAGGGACGTGAACACCGGGGAGCTGTTTTTT.

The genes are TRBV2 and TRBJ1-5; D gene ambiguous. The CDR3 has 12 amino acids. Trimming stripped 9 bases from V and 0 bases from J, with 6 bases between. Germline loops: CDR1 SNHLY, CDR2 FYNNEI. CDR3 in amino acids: CASGDSNQPQHF. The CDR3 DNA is TGTGCCAGTGGGGATAGCAATCAGCCCCAGCATTTT.

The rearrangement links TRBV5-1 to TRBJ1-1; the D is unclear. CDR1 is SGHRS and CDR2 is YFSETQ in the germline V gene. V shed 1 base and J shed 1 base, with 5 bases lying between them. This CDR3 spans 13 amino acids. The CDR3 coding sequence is TGCGCCAGCAGCTTGACATCGAACACTGAAGCTTTCTTT. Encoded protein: CASSLTSNTEAFF.